This passage covers 4 T cell receptor beta chains from one sample sequenced in a study of blood T cell repertoires in COVID-19. Sequencing used immunoSEQ multiplex PCR; TCRdb keeps in-frame clones, though not all of them. The table lists 120,000 or so clones, about 90% of them singletons, with more than 4% in the top ten. Material for sequencing was peripheral blood. These receptors all come from a human donor in a cohort sampled during active COVID-19.

The chain carries TRBV20-1 and TRBJ1-2; D is unclear. There are 13 residues in the CDR3. The V gene lost 3 bases and the J gene lost 5 bases, with 13 bases spanning the gap. Germline V CDR1 and CDR2: DFQATT, SNEGSKA (reference sequence). CDR3 bases: TGCAGTGCTAGTGGCACTAGCCAGTATGGCTACACCTTC. Protein product: CSASGTSQYGYTF.

As to this clone: An end of the junction differs from the germline gene, which may be a read error. The chain is built from TRBV7-7 and TRBJ2-7, with 10 bases fitting TRBD1. This CDR3 contains 14 residues. The V gene's germline CDR1 is SSHAT and CDR2 FNYEAQ (reference sequence). The CDR3 DNA reads as TGTGCTAGCAGCCTTGGGACAGGGGCCTACGAGCAGTACTTC. Its protein product is CASSLGTGAYEQYF.

The V gene is TRBV9, the J gene TRBJ1-3; D remains unclear. Germline V gene lookup returns CDR1 SGDLS and CDR2 YYNGEE. There are 14 residues in the CDR3. The V end was cut by 2 bases, the J end by 3 bases, with 9 bases between. This CDR3 is CASSVSFFGNTIYF. The CDR3 DNA sequence: TGTGCCAGCAGCGTTTCGTTCTTTGGAAACACCATATATTTT.

The V and J genes are TRBV5-6 and TRBJ1-3; weak D call: TRBD1 (5 bases). V was clipped by 1 base and J by 2 bases, with 7 bases between them. The CDR3 is 14 residues long. CDR1 and CDR2 from the germline V gene are SGHDT and YYEEEE. The CDR3 coding sequence is TGTGCCAGCAGCTTGCGGGGGGCTGGAAACACCATATATTTT. Translating gives CASSLRGAGNTIYF.